This entry is about one TCR beta chain. Its cognate antigen is unknown. V trimming: 7 bases; J trimming: 1 base; junction bases outside the gene matches: 6. From germline, CDR1 is SGHAT and CDR2 FQNNGV. CDR3 length equals 14 residues. General study findings and limits: Tumor Tregs overlapped most with tumor, then blood, naive CD4+ cells.

Full-length variable regions came from constant-region reverse primers plus semi-nested Nested Universal Primer A PCR. TCRdb re-called the 5' RACE reads with MiXCR, one entry per CDR3 protein. The sample yields about 53,000 distinct CDR3 sequences, around 24% seen once. CD25-based Treg depletion was applied to purified naive CD4+ T cells. The chain uses TRBV11-2 and TRBJ1-1, with 7 bases identical to TRBD1. The clonotype was recovered from a female donor with breast cancer. Material for sequencing was tumor-infiltrating naive CD4+ T cells sorted from the breast tumor. Sample subset: naive CD4+ T cells, CD4+CD45RA+CD25-. The CDR3 nucleotides are TGTGCCAGCACCGAGGGACAGAGGAACACTGAAGCTTTCTTT. Translation gives CASTEGQRNTEAFF.